Given below is one T cell receptor beta chain in context. The antigen remains unidentified. Here immunoSEQ multiplex PCR was the method, and the copy in TCRdb shows in-frame clones only, minus some. The sample includes some 140,000 clones, roughly nine tenths of them seen just once. This entry belongs to a study of T cell responses to AZD1222 COVID-19 vaccine. Study-level points and caveats: The donor cohort was predominantly white British with a female majority, and clonal diversity may have been underestimated. A reported finding is that nearly half of spike-specific TCRs target unmutated variant regions. Samples come after the peak T cell response, not at day 14. Once two AZD1222 doses were given, Spike-specific TCR breadth and depth went up.

Trimming took 1 base from V and 0 from J, leaving 11 bases between them. The CDR3 loop spans 15 amino acids. From germline, CDR1 is SQVTM and CDR2 ANQGSEA. The chain employs TRBV29-1 and TRBJ2-3; D unresolved. The input for sequencing was peripheral blood, taken on day 0 of MenACWY control vaccination. The TCR originated in an adult in good health. The CDR3 sequence: CSVEGSTASTDTQYF. The CDR3, as DNA: TGCAGCGTTGAAGGCAGCACCGCTAGCACAGATACGCAGTATTTT.